These 12 T cell receptor beta chains were sequenced from one sample in a study of T cell responses to AZD1222 COVID-19 vaccine. Sequencing was performed with immunoSEQ multiplex PCR; in TCRdb, only in-frame clones are kept and a portion is missing. The sample includes 90,000 to 150,000 clones, approximately 91% of them seen just once. The specimen comprised peripheral blood, sampled on day 0 of AZD1222 vaccination. The receptors here all came from an adult in good health.

This clone was seen just once. This chain joins TRBV12-5 and TRBJ1-1, with 9 bases aligning to TRBD1. The V gene end was trimmed by 5 bases and the J gene end by 2 bases; junction bases not matched to a gene: 9. The CDR3 has 16 amino acids. Germline loops: CDR1 LGHNT, CDR2 FRNRAP. CDR3 in DNA: TGTGCTAGTGGTAAGGGACAGGGTAGGGGTAACACTGAAGCTTTCTTT. It is translated as CASGKGQGRGNTEAFF.

This chain connects TRBV9 to TRBJ1-4; D is perhaps TRBD1 (5 bases). CDR3 length: 14 amino acids. The germline V gene encodes CDR1 SGDLS and CDR2 YYNGEE. Trimming took 4 bases from V and 8 from J, leaving 15 bases between them. CDR3 DNA: TGTGCCAGCAGCCTGGGGCCGGGGGGAGAAAAACTGTTTTTT. Encoded protein: CASSLGPGGEKLFF.

The genes are TRBV10-3 and TRBJ1-2, with D uncertain. CDR3 size: 14 residues. Trimming pared 0 bases from V and 2 bases from J, leaving 7 bases between. Germline CDR1 is ENHRY and CDR2 is SYGVKD. CDR3 region: CAISESGVNYGYTF. In nucleotides, the CDR3 is TGTGCCATCAGTGAGTCCGGGGTCAACTATGGCTACACCTTC.

The chain links TRBV28 to TRBJ2-5; 9 bases are a match to TRBD1. V lost 8 bases and J lost 3; bases outside the gene matches: 10. Looked up from germline, CDR1 is MDHEN and CDR2 is SYDVKM. The CDR3 has 15 amino acids. The DNA for the CDR3 is TGTGCCAGCTGGGGATTGGGACAGGGAGAAGAGACCCAGTACTTC. It yields the protein CASWGLGQGEETQYF.

The chain has TRBV9 and TRBJ2-3; D remains ambiguous. CDR1 and CDR2 from the germline V gene are SGDLS and YYNGEE. V was shortened by 4 bases and J by 0 bases, with 15 bases between the two germline ends. The CDR3 has 16 amino acids. The CDR3 loop reads CASSPDALHSTDTQYF. The CDR3 DNA is TGTGCCAGCAGCCCGGACGCGCTCCATAGCACAGATACGCAGTATTTT.

The sample holds one count of this clone. The germline gene is not matched at one end of the junction; a read error may be the cause. CDR3 residues: CASCLGGGGREYEQYF. CDR3 sequence (DNA): TGCGCCAGCTGCTTGGGGGGGGGAGGGCGTGAGTACGAGCAGTACTTC. This sequence joins TRBV5-1 and TRBJ2-7; 7 bases are shared with TRBD2. Per the germline V gene, CDR1 is SGHRS and CDR2 is YFSETQ. The CDR3 is 16 residues long. Supplemented by reference TRBV5-1 and TRBJ2-7, the full variable domain reads KAGVTQTPRYLIKTRGQQVTLSCSPISGHRSVSWYQQTPGQGLQFLFEYFSETQRNKGNFPGRFSGRQFSNSRSEMNVSTLELGDSALYLCASCLGGGGREYEQYFGPGTRLTVT.

This clone was observed once. In DNA, the CDR3 is TGTGCCAGCAACCTAGGGGGCTCCTATAATTCACCCCTCCACTTT. Translating it yields CASNLGGSYNSPLHF. J is TRBJ1-6 and V is TRBV28; perhaps TRBD1 as D (6 bases). Trimming took 7 bases from V and 0 from J, leaving 10 bases between them. This CDR3 has 15 residues. Germline V gives CDR1 MDHEN, CDR2 SYDVKM.

V usage is TRBV13 and J usage is TRBJ2-7; TRBD2 aligns across 7 bases. The germline V gene has CDR1 PRHDT and CDR2 FYEKMQ (reference sequence). The CDR3 contains 14 residues. V dropped 4 bases and J dropped 0; count of bases not matched to a gene: 3. The CDR3 protein is CASSSRLASYEQYF. The CDR3 DNA is TGTGCCAGCAGCTCCCGACTAGCCTCCTACGAGCAGTACTTC.

The V and J genes are TRBV24-1 and TRBJ2-3; no reliable D call. Germline V CDR1 and CDR2: KGHDR, SFDVKD. This CDR3 is built from 16 residues. The V end lost 1 base, the J end lost 1 base, and 11 bases lay between the germline ends. CDR3 in amino acids: CATSDLEFGGTDTQYF. The DNA of the CDR3 is TGTGCCACCAGTGATTTAGAGTTCGGTGGCACAGATACGCAGTATTTT.

This clone was counted between two and nine times. V and J are TRBV9 and TRBJ2-5, with a weak D call TRBD2 (7 bases). The CDR3 loop spans 15 amino acids. Trimming left V 4 bases short and J 3 bases short, with 16 bases between. Germline V gene lookup returns CDR1 SGDLS and CDR2 YYNGEE. The CDR3 sequence: CASSPGGGAEETQYF. The CDR3 coding sequence is TGTGCCAGCAGCCCAGGAGGGGGGGCGGAAGAGACCCAGTACTTC.

V gene TRBV3-1 (or the pseudogene TRBV3-2) combines with J gene TRBJ2-3, with no clear D. Trimming removed 4 bases from V and 0 bases from J, with 8 bases in between. Germline V gene sequence: CDR1 LGHDT, CDR2 YNNKEL (reference sequence). CDR3 length: 14 residues. The CDR3 DNA is TGTGCCAGCAGCCTCCGGACGAGCACAGATACGCAGTATTTT. Its protein product is CASSLRTSTDTQYF.

The V and J genes are TRBV7-9 and TRBJ2-7; unclear D gene. The CDR3 extends over 15 amino acids. The germline CDR1 and CDR2 sequences are SEHNR and FQNEAQ (reference sequence). V lost 5 bases to trimming and J lost 2 bases, with 16 bases between them. DNA for the CDR3: TGTGCCAGCAGCACAAGGGAATATGGGACCTACGAGCAGTACTTC. It is translated as CASSTREYGTYEQYF.